This T cell receptor (beta chain) was profiled in a study of blood T cell repertoires in COVID-19. Deletions cut 2 bases from V and 7 bases from J, with 11 bases between. Germline V gene data show CDR1 as SGHAT and CDR2 as FQNNGV. This CDR3 has 14 residues. Under the authors' procedure: Counts of nucleated cells, estimated from reference gene primer amplification, were obtained. Clones were read by immunoSEQ multiplex PCR, and TCRdb kept only the in-frame ones, dropping some. V, J and clone size are taken as reported in that table, and D and trimming were inferred from the DNA itself. This table holds 90,000 to 95,000 clones, roughly 91% found once.

The rearrangement joins TRBV11-2 to TRBJ1-4, with D possibly TRBD1 on 5 matching bases. The receptor was isolated from an elderly woman with active COVID-19. Sequencing used peripheral blood. This CDR3 is CASSLTPGGEKLFF. The CDR3 DNA reads as TGTGCCAGCAGCTTAACCCCGGGGGGTGAAAAACTGTTTTTT.